The rows below give T cell receptor beta chains drawn from one sample of a study of identical twins. Each CDR3 protein gets one entry after TCRdb re-called the 5' RACE reads with MiXCR. Of 400,000 to 500,000 distinct CDR3 sequences in the sample, under 20% are singletons; the top ten hold 12%. The sequencing sample was made of naive T cells sorted from blood. The receptor source for this set is a middle-aged man in good health. Each CDR3 is given with its conserved first and last residue. Fields, in order: D gene, CDR3 length, V gene, clone size, J gene, CDR3 DNA, CDR3 protein. A D gene is named only where the DNA matches it firmly. Where a row states a size, it is once, few, many or the class of an expanded clone; other rows omit it.

d_gene: TRBD1; len: 14; v_gene: TRBV29-1; abundance: -; j_gene: TRBJ2-3; CDR3nt: TGCAGCGTCAAGGCAGGGGGTACCACAGATACGCAGTATTTT; CDR3aa: CSVKAGGTTDTQYF
d_gene: -; len: 15; v_gene: TRBV12-3/TRBV12-4; abundance: few; j_gene: TRBJ1-6; CDR3nt: TGTGCCAGCAGTTTAGGGGTAAAGGGAGTTTCACCCCTCCACTTT; CDR3aa: CASSLGVKGVSPLHF
d_gene: -; len: 12; v_gene: TRBV6-2/TRBV6-3; abundance: many; j_gene: TRBJ2-1; CDR3nt: TGTGCCAGCAGTTTGTTACGGAGGGAGCAGTTCTTC; CDR3aa: CASSLLRREQFF
d_gene: -; len: 13; v_gene: TRBV20-1; abundance: many; j_gene: TRBJ1-5; CDR3nt: TGCAGTGCTAGCAGTCAAAGAGATCAGCCCCAGCATTTT; CDR3aa: CSASSQRDQPQHF
d_gene: TRBD1; len: 15; v_gene: TRBV11-2; abundance: many; j_gene: TRBJ1-3; CDR3nt: TGTGCCAGCAGCTCTTCGACAGGGGCTGGAAACACCATATATTTT; CDR3aa: CASSSSTGAGNTIYF
d_gene: -; len: 16; v_gene: TRBV3-1; abundance: -; j_gene: TRBJ2-5; CDR3nt: TGTGCCAGCAGCCAAGAGGGCGGAAGCGAACAAGAGACCCAGTACTTC; CDR3aa: CASSQEGGSEQETQYF
d_gene: -; len: 13; v_gene: TRBV29-1; abundance: many; j_gene: TRBJ1-2; CDR3nt: TGCAGCGTTGGTGGGGGGCAGGTCTATGGCTACACCTTC; CDR3aa: CSVGGGQVYGYTF
d_gene: TRBD2; len: 14; v_gene: TRBV20-1; abundance: many; j_gene: TRBJ2-7; CDR3nt: TGCAGTGGGACTAGCGGGATGACGATGGACGAGCAGTACTTC; CDR3aa: CSGTSGMTMDEQYF
d_gene: TRBD1; len: 14; v_gene: TRBV12-3/TRBV12-4; abundance: many; j_gene: TRBJ2-5; CDR3nt: TGTGCCAGCAGTAGGGACAGTGTAAGGGAGACCCAGTACTTC; CDR3aa: CASSRDSVRETQYF
d_gene: -; len: 13; v_gene: TRBV15; abundance: few; j_gene: TRBJ2-7; CDR3nt: TGTGCCACCAGCAGAGAGACGGGTGGCGAGCAGTACTTC; CDR3aa: CATSRETGGEQYF
d_gene: -; len: 16; v_gene: TRBV18; abundance: -; j_gene: TRBJ2-1; CDR3nt: TGTGCCAGCTCACCAACGGCGGTTAGTTTATACAATGAGCAGTTCTTC; CDR3aa: CASSPTAVSLYNEQFF
d_gene: -; len: 8; v_gene: TRBV9; abundance: -; j_gene: TRBJ1-2; CDR3nt: TGTGCCAGCAGCCCGGAAGCTTTC; CDR3aa: CASSPEAF
d_gene: TRBD2; len: 16; v_gene: TRBV3-1; abundance: few; j_gene: TRBJ2-7; CDR3nt: TGTGCCAGCAGCCAAGTAGTCCTAGCGGGGGGCTACGAGCAGTACTTC; CDR3aa: CASSQVVLAGGYEQYF
d_gene: -; len: 15; v_gene: TRBV7-9; abundance: -; j_gene: TRBJ2-1; CDR3nt: TGTGCCAGCAGCTTAGCCTTATTGGAGTACAATGAGCAGTTCTTC; CDR3aa: CASSLALLEYNEQFF
d_gene: TRBD2; len: 16; v_gene: TRBV5-5; abundance: -; j_gene: TRBJ2-3; CDR3nt: TGTGCCAGCAGCTCCGATAGCGGGGGAGCCACAGATACGCAGTATTTT; CDR3aa: CASSSDSGGATDTQYF
d_gene: TRBD2; len: 16; v_gene: TRBV11-2; abundance: few; j_gene: TRBJ2-3; CDR3nt: TGTGCCAGCAGCCCCCTTACTAGCGGGGCTACAGATACGCAGTATTTT; CDR3aa: CASSPLTSGATDTQYF
d_gene: -; len: 13; v_gene: TRBV5-1; abundance: many; j_gene: TRBJ2-7; CDR3nt: TGCGCCAGCCTGATGGCCTTCTCCTACGAGCAGTACTTC; CDR3aa: CASLMAFSYEQYF
d_gene: -; len: 13; v_gene: TRBV6-6; abundance: many; j_gene: TRBJ2-2; CDR3nt: TGTGCCAGCAGTATCTCCGACACCGGGGAGCTGTTTTTT; CDR3aa: CASSISDTGELFF
d_gene: -; len: 14; v_gene: TRBV12-3/TRBV12-4; abundance: -; j_gene: TRBJ1-5; CDR3nt: TGTGCCAGCAGTGCCGACGTTAGCAATCAGCCCCAGCATTTT; CDR3aa: CASSADVSNQPQHF
d_gene: -; len: 12; v_gene: TRBV10-3; abundance: many; j_gene: TRBJ2-7; CDR3nt: TGTGCCATCAGTTCGGGTGGCTACGAGCAGTACTTC; CDR3aa: CAISSGGYEQYF
d_gene: -; len: 14; v_gene: TRBV20-1; abundance: few; j_gene: TRBJ2-7; CDR3nt: TGCAGTGCTTTAGGGACCCGCGACCGCTACGAGCAGTACTTC; CDR3aa: CSALGTRDRYEQYF
d_gene: -; len: 18; v_gene: TRBV28; abundance: -; j_gene: TRBJ2-1; CDR3nt: TGTGCCAGCAGCCCAGGGGGAGTCCTAGCGAACTCCTACAATGAGCAGTTCTTC; CDR3aa: CASSPGGVLANSYNEQFF
d_gene: TRBD2; len: 20; v_gene: TRBV9; abundance: few; j_gene: TRBJ2-1; CDR3nt: TGTGCCAGCAGCGTAGGATGGTCTAGCGGGAGGACCGACTCCTACAATGAGCAGTTCTTC; CDR3aa: CASSVGWSSGRTDSYNEQFF
d_gene: TRBD2; len: 15; v_gene: TRBV6-1; abundance: few; j_gene: TRBJ2-1; CDR3nt: TGTGCCAGCAGCCGCGGGACTAGCGGGAGCAATGAGCAGTTCTTC; CDR3aa: CASSRGTSGSNEQFF
d_gene: -; len: 12; v_gene: TRBV19; abundance: many; j_gene: TRBJ2-1; CDR3nt: TGTGCCACCGGAGGGCCGGGGAATGAGCAGTTCTTC; CDR3aa: CATGGPGNEQFF
d_gene: TRBD1; len: 13; v_gene: TRBV18; abundance: few; j_gene: TRBJ2-4; CDR3nt: TGTGCCAGCTCACCAGGGGACAGGCGGATTCAGTACTTC; CDR3aa: CASSPGDRRIQYF
d_gene: -; len: 14; v_gene: TRBV20-1; abundance: -; j_gene: TRBJ1-5; CDR3nt: TGCAGTGCTAGAGATAACAGGGTGGATCAGCCCCAGCATTTT; CDR3aa: CSARDNRVDQPQHF
d_gene: -; len: 16; v_gene: TRBV7-6; abundance: -; j_gene: TRBJ2-3; CDR3nt: TGTGCCAGCAGCTTAGAGACTGGCCAAGGCACAGATACGCAGTATTTT; CDR3aa: CASSLETGQGTDTQYF
d_gene: -; len: 10; v_gene: TRBV29-1; abundance: many; j_gene: TRBJ2-1; CDR3nt: TGCAGCGCGGATTGGAATGAGCAGTTCTTC; CDR3aa: CSADWNEQFF
d_gene: -; len: 15; v_gene: TRBV5-6; abundance: many; j_gene: TRBJ2-3; CDR3nt: TGTGCCAGCAGCAAGGACGCAGGGGGCACAGATACGCAGTATTTT; CDR3aa: CASSKDAGGTDTQYF
d_gene: -; len: 15; v_gene: TRBV5-1; abundance: many; j_gene: TRBJ2-2; CDR3nt: TGCGCCAGCAGCTTGGAACTAGCGAACACCGGGGAGCTGTTTTTT; CDR3aa: CASSLELANTGELFF
d_gene: -; len: 14; v_gene: TRBV12-3/TRBV12-4; abundance: many; j_gene: TRBJ1-1; CDR3nt: TGTGCCAGCAGTTTTTCGAGTTTGGGCACTGAAGCTTTCTTT; CDR3aa: CASSFSSLGTEAFF
d_gene: TRBD2; len: 13; v_gene: TRBV20-1; abundance: -; j_gene: TRBJ2-1; CDR3nt: TGCAGTGCTAGCAAACTAGCGGTAGATGAGCAGTTCTTC; CDR3aa: CSASKLAVDEQFF
d_gene: TRBD2; len: 15; v_gene: TRBV7-9; abundance: few; j_gene: TRBJ2-7; CDR3nt: TGTGCCAGCAGCTTCTGGGAGGGGATCTCCTACGAGCAGTACTTC; CDR3aa: CASSFWEGISYEQYF
d_gene: -; len: 16; v_gene: TRBV7-2; abundance: few; j_gene: TRBJ2-2; CDR3nt: TGTGCCAGCAGCTTAGTAAGGCTACAGAACACCGGGGAGCTGTTTTTT; CDR3aa: CASSLVRLQNTGELFF
d_gene: TRBD1; len: 15; v_gene: TRBV6-1; abundance: few; j_gene: TRBJ2-3; CDR3nt: TGTGCCAGCGGCCTGACAGGGCCTAGCACAGATACGCAGTATTTT; CDR3aa: CASGLTGPSTDTQYF
d_gene: TRBD1; len: 15; v_gene: TRBV5-1; abundance: many; j_gene: TRBJ2-5; CDR3nt: TGCGCCAGCAGCGGTGGGACAGCTTTCCAAGAGACCCAGTACTTC; CDR3aa: CASSGGTAFQETQYF
d_gene: TRBD2; len: 16; v_gene: TRBV7-2; abundance: -; j_gene: TRBJ2-1; CDR3nt: TGTGCCAGCATACTAGCGACAGCCGGGTCCTACAATGAGCAGTTCTTC; CDR3aa: CASILATAGSYNEQFF
d_gene: TRBD1; len: 14; v_gene: TRBV28; abundance: many; j_gene: TRBJ1-2; CDR3nt: TGTGCCGGCAAAAAACCAGGGGGTAACTATGGCTACACCTTC; CDR3aa: CAGKKPGGNYGYTF
d_gene: -; len: 15; v_gene: TRBV20-1; abundance: -; j_gene: TRBJ2-7; CDR3nt: TGCAGTGCCCAGGCCCAGGGGACTAACCCCCTCAGCGTGCTCTTC; CDR3aa: CSAQAQGTNPLSVLF
d_gene: -; len: 15; v_gene: TRBV5-1; abundance: -; j_gene: TRBJ2-7; CDR3nt: TGCGCCAGCAGCTTGGTTGGAGCAAGGGTGGAGGAGCAGTACTTC; CDR3aa: CASSLVGARVEEQYF
d_gene: -; len: 14; v_gene: TRBV10-3; abundance: many; j_gene: TRBJ2-7; CDR3nt: TGTGCCATCAGTGAAGGCCTCAATGCATACGAGCAGTACTTC; CDR3aa: CAISEGLNAYEQYF
d_gene: -; len: 14; v_gene: TRBV20-1; abundance: few; j_gene: TRBJ2-7; CDR3nt: TGCAGTGCTAGGGGCAGGGGAACGTCCTACGAGCAGTACTTC; CDR3aa: CSARGRGTSYEQYF
d_gene: -; len: 11; v_gene: TRBV18; abundance: -; j_gene: TRBJ2-7; CDR3nt: TGTGCCAGCTCACAGGGCGTCGAGCAGTACTTC; CDR3aa: CASSQGVEQYF
d_gene: -; len: 17; v_gene: TRBV7-8; abundance: -; j_gene: TRBJ2-7; CDR3nt: TGTGCCAGCAGCTTAGCTCGCCAGGGACGGATCCTCTACGAGCAGTACTTC; CDR3aa: CASSLARQGRILYEQYF
d_gene: -; len: 15; v_gene: TRBV7-9; abundance: many; j_gene: TRBJ2-5; CDR3nt: TGTGCCAGCAGCTTAGATCGGCGGTTCCAAGAGACCCAGTACTTC; CDR3aa: CASSLDRRFQETQYF
d_gene: TRBD2; len: 14; v_gene: TRBV6-1; abundance: many; j_gene: TRBJ2-5; CDR3nt: TGTGCCAGCAGTGTCCTAGCGGGGCAAGAGACCCAGTACTTC; CDR3aa: CASSVLAGQETQYF
d_gene: -; len: 15; v_gene: TRBV20-1; abundance: few; j_gene: TRBJ2-3; CDR3nt: TGCAGTGCTAGAGATGTGGGGCGAAACACAGATACGCAGTATTTT; CDR3aa: CSARDVGRNTDTQYF
d_gene: TRBD2; len: 14; v_gene: TRBV7-8; abundance: few; j_gene: TRBJ2-2; CDR3nt: TGTGCCAGCACCGGGACTACCAACACCGGGGAGCTGTTTTTT; CDR3aa: CASTGTTNTGELFF
d_gene: -; len: 15; v_gene: TRBV6-5; abundance: few; j_gene: TRBJ1-4; CDR3nt: TGTGCCAGCAGTTTATCGAGCGGGTCGGTTGAAAAACTGTTTTTT; CDR3aa: CASSLSSGSVEKLFF
d_gene: TRBD1; len: 16; v_gene: TRBV9; abundance: many; j_gene: TRBJ2-3; CDR3nt: TGTGCCAGCAGCTCCAACAGGGGGCCCAGCACAGATACGCAGTATTTT; CDR3aa: CASSSNRGPSTDTQYF
d_gene: -; len: 13; v_gene: TRBV7-2; abundance: few; j_gene: TRBJ1-2; CDR3nt: TGTGCCAGCAGCCTCCGGGACGGCCGGGGCTACACCTTC; CDR3aa: CASSLRDGRGYTF
d_gene: -; len: 14; v_gene: TRBV20-1; abundance: -; j_gene: TRBJ1-6; CDR3nt: TGCAGAGCTAGCACTCACTCCTATAATTCACCCCTCCACTTT; CDR3aa: CRASTHSYNSPLHF
d_gene: -; len: 12; v_gene: TRBV5-1; abundance: -; j_gene: TRBJ2-5; CDR3nt: TGCGCCAGCAGCGCGGGGTCAGAGACCCAGTACTTC; CDR3aa: CASSAGSETQYF